The clone carrying this T cell receptor beta chain was counted many times. What it recognizes is unknown. The CDR3 extends over 16 amino acids. V gave up 0 bases and J gave up 0 bases, with 12 bases separating them. The germline CDR1 and CDR2 sequences are SGHRS and YFSETQ. This sample was taken from a study of T-cell memory formation after mild COVID-19. Study-wide background: TCR clusters were largely donor specific. Points from the study as a whole: Largely, contracting CD4+ clones fell within CM and EM, and contracting CD8+ clones within EMRA. In pre-infection memory, a portion of responding clones appeared, which suggested that cross-reactive memory joined.

5'RACE with constant-segment primers built TCRalpha and TCRbeta cDNA libraries with UMIs. TCRdb processed the 5' RACE reads anew with MiXCR; each CDR3 protein has one entry. This sample yields some 340,000 distinct CDR3 sequences, of which approximately 13% are seen a single time; roughly 23% belongs to the top ten. This chain uses TRBV5-1 with TRBJ1-1; possibly TRBD1 for D (5 bases). The sample was PBMCs or a T cell subset sorted from them (not recorded which). This TCR was sampled from a man aged 18-30 years who had mild COVID-19 (a few samples of this study predate the infection). Cell type and time point are not known. CDR3 coding DNA: TGCGCCAGCAGCTTGGAGGCGGCGGGGCTGAACACTGAAGCTTTCTTT. It translates to CASSLEAAGLNTEAFF.